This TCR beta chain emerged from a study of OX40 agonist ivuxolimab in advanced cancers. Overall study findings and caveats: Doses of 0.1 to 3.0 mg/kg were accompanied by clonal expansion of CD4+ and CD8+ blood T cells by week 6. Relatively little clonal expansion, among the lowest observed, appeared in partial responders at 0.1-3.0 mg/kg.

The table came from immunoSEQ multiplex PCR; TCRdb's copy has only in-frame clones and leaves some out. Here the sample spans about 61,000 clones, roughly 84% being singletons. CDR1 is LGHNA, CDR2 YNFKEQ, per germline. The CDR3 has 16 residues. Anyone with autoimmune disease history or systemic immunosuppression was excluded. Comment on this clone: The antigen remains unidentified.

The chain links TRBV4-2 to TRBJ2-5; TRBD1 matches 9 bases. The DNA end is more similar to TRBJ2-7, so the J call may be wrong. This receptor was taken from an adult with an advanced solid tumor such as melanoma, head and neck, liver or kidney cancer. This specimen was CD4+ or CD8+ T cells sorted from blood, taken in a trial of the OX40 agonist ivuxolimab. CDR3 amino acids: CASSQVLRGQGYEQYF. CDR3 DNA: TGTGCCAGCAGCCAAGTTCTGCGGGGACAGGGCTACGAGCAGTACTTC.